The clone carrying this TCR beta chain was seen a single time. Its antigen is still unknown. This sample was included in a study of identifying expanded T cells in peripheral blood. Study conclusions and caveats: Technical replicates showed approximately 1.2 changed clones; two weeks approximately 15; four weeks 19. Variance in clone template counts between roughly 2-week samples significantly increased with total template count across all healthy donors.

This CDR3 is built from 12 residues. Germline assignment: CDR1 SGDLS and CDR2 YYNGEE. The germline V and J ends were trimmed by 1 base and 6 bases, with 6 bases remaining between them. Sequencing was performed with immunoSEQ multiplex PCR; in TCRdb, only in-frame clones are kept and a portion is missing. The repertoire holds some 91,000 clones, with around 88% as singletons. J is TRBJ2-3 and V is TRBV9, with a weak D call TRBD2 (6 bases). Sequences were obtained from blood. This sequence was found in a person aged 18 to 75 in good health. CDR3 region: CASSVSGDTQYF. CDR3 nucleotides: TGTGCCAGCAGCGTAAGCGGGGATACGCAGTATTTT.